The 7 T cell receptor beta chains below were found in one sample sequenced in a study of blood T cell repertoires in COVID-19. The method was immunoSEQ multiplex PCR; TCRdb's version includes in-frame clones alone and lacks a portion of them. The sample yields about 240,000 clones, 86% seen once. The source material was peripheral blood. These receptors were taken from an elderly man with acute or convalescent COVID-19.

This chain joins TRBV5-8 and TRBJ2-3; 7 bases line up with TRBD1. The CDR3 contains 16 residues. Germline V gives CDR1 SGHTS, CDR2 YDEGEE. J was trimmed by 1 base and V by 4 bases; bases with no gene match: 9. The CDR3 nucleotides read TGTGCCAGCAGCCCAACACAGGGGACGGGCACAGATACGCAGTATTTT. The encoded protein is CASSPTQGTGTDTQYF.

The rearrangement uses TRBV5-1 and TRBJ2-2; TRBD1 might be the D (5 bases). The V end was cut by 6 bases, the J end by 0 bases, with 12 bases between. The CDR3 totals 15 residues. Germline CDR1 SGHRS, CDR2 YFSETQ. The CDR3 DNA reads TGCGCCAGCAAGGTAGGACACACGAACACCGGGGAGCTGTTTTTT. This sequence encodes CASKVGHTNTGELFF.

J is TRBJ1-3 and V is TRBV2, with D maybe TRBD1 (5 bases). The CDR3 covers 16 residues. Trimming removed 5 bases at V and 0 bases at J, with 14 bases between. Per the germline V gene, CDR1 is SNHLY and CDR2 is FYNNEI. The CDR3 nucleotides are TGTGCCAGCAGTCCCTGGACGGGACTCTCTGGAAACACCATATATTTT. Amino acid sequence: CASSPWTGLSGNTIYF.

The genes are TRBV5-1 and TRBJ1-1, with 7 bases identical to TRBD1. The CDR3 covers 17 residues. With 2 bases clipped from V and 4 bases from J, the junction kept 14 bases outside the gene matches. Germline V gives CDR1 SGHRS, CDR2 YFSETQ. The CDR3 nucleotides read TGCGCCAGCAGCTTCACAACCCCCCTGACAGGGCCCACTGAAGCTTTCTTT. As protein: CASSFTTPLTGPTEAFF.

The CDR3 nucleotides are TGCGCCAGCAGCCAAGATCTGAGAGGTCCTAACTATGGCTACACCTTC. Residues: CASSQDLRGPNYGYTF. This chain connects TRBV4-3 to TRBJ1-2, with D unclear. The CDR3 is 16 residues long. The V gene lost 0 bases and the J gene lost 0 bases, with 11 bases spanning the gap. CDR1 and CDR2 (germline): LGHNA, YSLEER.

The CDR3, as DNA: TGTGCCAGCAGCCAGGACTGGGTCACTGAAGCTTTCTTT. This gives the protein CASSQDWVTEAFF. This chain links TRBV3-1 (or the pseudogene TRBV3-2) with TRBJ1-1; no clear D. The V end lost 3 bases, the J end lost 4 bases, and 9 bases lay between the germline ends. The CDR3 contains 13 residues. The V gene's germline CDR1 is LGHDT and CDR2 YNNKEL (reference sequence).

The chain carries TRBV7-2 and TRBJ2-5; unclear D gene. The CDR3 sequence is 12 residues long. The germline CDR1 and CDR2 sequences are SGHTA and FQGNSA. The ends were cut back, 2 bases at V and 5 bases at J, with 6 bases in the middle. The CDR3: CASSLLRETQYF. CDR3 in DNA: TGTGCCAGCAGCTTATTACGGGAGACCCAGTACTTC.